These 31 T cell receptor beta chains were sequenced from one sample in a study of blood T cell repertoires in COVID-19. Here immunoSEQ multiplex PCR was the method, and the copy in TCRdb shows in-frame clones only, minus some. The repertoire holds about 270,000 clones, about 87% seen once, with approximately 3% in the top ten. Sequenced sample: PBMCs or T cells enriched from blood (not recorded which). The source is a woman aged 45-65 years who had recovered from COVID-19.

The J gene is TRBJ1-1, the V gene TRBV11-1; weak D call: TRBD1 (6 bases). V was cut by 6 bases and J by 0 bases, with 11 bases left in between. This CDR3 is built from 14 residues. Per germline, CDR1 SGHAT and CDR2 FQDESV (reference sequence). The CDR3 loop is CASSNRDMNTEAFF. The CDR3 region has the DNA TGTGCCAGCAGTAACAGGGATATGAACACTGAAGCTTTCTTT.

In the case of this clone: Other DNA sequences from this sample encode an identical CDR3 as well. The chain links TRBV28 to TRBJ1-1; 9 positions agree with TRBD1. The CDR3 sequence is 15 residues long. Germline loops: CDR1 MDHEN, CDR2 SYDVKM. The V and J ends lost 4 bases and 1 base, in that order; junction bases with no gene match: 4. The CDR3 region has the DNA TGTGCCAGCAGTTCCACAGGGGGCCCGAACACTGAAGCTTTCTTT. Its protein product is CASSSTGGPNTEAFF.

The V and J genes are TRBV7-2 and TRBJ2-1; D call uncertain. V was trimmed by 2 bases and J by 0 bases, leaving 14 bases between them. The CDR3 has 17 residues. Germline values: CDR1 SGHTA, CDR2 FQGNSA. The CDR3 loop is CASSLLSVESSYNEQFF. The CDR3 DNA sequence: TGTGCCAGCAGCTTACTTAGTGTCGAAAGCTCCTACAATGAGCAGTTCTTC.

The chain has TRBV18 and TRBJ2-7, with 12 bases identical to TRBD1. Germline assignment: CDR1 KGHSH and CDR2 LQKENI. The CDR3 extends over 19 amino acids. Germline trimming cut 3 bases from V and 6 bases from J; bases unmatched to any gene: 18. The CDR3 here is CASSPFLGSLGTGGAEQYF. The CDR3 region has the DNA TGTGCCAGCTCACCGTTCTTGGGATCCCTTGGGACAGGGGGCGCCGAGCAGTACTTC.

The CDR3 is CASSQRGSKANYGYTF. CDR3 DNA: TGCGCCAGCAGCCAAAGGGGCTCTAAAGCTAACTATGGCTACACCTTC. V is TRBV4-3 and J is TRBJ1-2; tentative D call: TRBD1 (5 bases). The CDR3 covers 16 residues. The V end was cut by 2 bases, the J end by 0 bases, with 13 bases between. Germline lookup yields CDR1 LGHNA and CDR2 YSLEER.

The V and J genes are TRBV19 and TRBJ2-7; weak D call: TRBD2 (5 bases). The CDR3 is 14 residues long. Germline assignment: CDR1 LNHDA and CDR2 SQIVND (reference sequence). V lost 5 bases, J lost 3 bases, and 14 bases lay in between. CDR3 loop: CASSSRRRDYEQYF. The CDR3 DNA follows: TGTGCCAGTAGTTCCCGGAGGAGAGACTACGAGCAGTACTTC.

V and J are TRBV14 and TRBJ1-3, with a tentative D call TRBD1 (6 bases). CDR1 SGHDN and CDR2 FVKESK come from the germline V gene. This CDR3 is built from 15 residues. The V end was cut by 3 bases, the J end by 1 base, with 10 bases between. CDR3 region: CASSQQGLSGNTIYF. The CDR3 coding sequence is TGTGCCAGCAGCCAGCAGGGGCTTTCTGGAAACACCATATATTTT. Full variable domain (remainder filled in from reference TRBV14 and TRBJ1-3): EAGVTQFPSHSVIEKGQTVTLRCDPISGHDNLYWYRRVMGKEIKFLLHFVKESKQDESGMPNNRFLAERTGGTYSTLKVQPAELEDSGVYFCASSQQGLSGNTIYFGEGSWLTVV.

The rearrangement links TRBV19 to TRBJ2-7; TRBD2 is a possible D gene (5 bases). V was cut by 6 bases and J by 2 bases, with 14 bases left in between. The CDR3 length is 14 residues. Germline V CDR1 and CDR2: LNHDA, SQIVND (reference sequence). The CDR3 DNA is TGTGCCAGTAGGGCAAATGAGGGTGCCTACGAGCAGTACTTC. Protein sequence: CASRANEGAYEQYF.

This rearrangement joins TRBV11-2 to TRBJ2-5; D gene ambiguous. Germline V lookup: CDR1 SGHAT, CDR2 FQNNGV. This CDR3 spans 12 amino acids. The V gene lost 4 bases and the J gene lost 5 bases, with 8 bases spanning the gap. CDR3: CASSSSRETQYF. The CDR3 DNA reads as TGTGCCAGCAGCTCTTCTCGGGAGACCCAGTACTTC.

The table lists this clone with a few counts. The rearrangement joins TRBV11-3 to TRBJ2-7; 8 positions agree with TRBD1. Looked up from germline, CDR1 is SGHNT and CDR2 is YENEEA. V trimming: 1 base; J trimming: 0 bases; junction bases outside the gene matches: 2. The CDR3 has 15 amino acids. Here the CDR3 reads CASSLGQGSSYEQYF. DNA for the CDR3: TGTGCCAGCAGCTTAGGACAGGGGAGCTCCTACGAGCAGTACTTC.

Details on this clone: This CDR3 is also generated by other DNA sequences in the sample. This chain connects TRBV6-5 to TRBJ1-1; the match to TRBD1 covers 12 bases. The germline gives CDR1 MNHEY, CDR2 SVGAGI. The CDR3 has 15 residues. The V and J ends lost 5 bases and 1 base, in that order; junction bases with no gene match: 2. The CDR3 nucleotides read TGTGCCAGCAGTCCGGGACAGGGGGCGAACACTGAAGCTTTCTTT. Residues: CASSPGQGANTEAFF.

This clone occurred a few times. V is TRBV28 and J is TRBJ1-5; a weak D match, TRBD1 (5 bases). The CDR3 has 15 amino acids. Germline-derived CDR1 and CDR2 are MDHEN and SYDVKM. Between the trimmed V and J ends, which lost 3 bases and 0 bases, there was a span of 9 bases. CDR3 amino acids: CASSFLRVSNQPQHF. For the CDR3, the DNA is TGTGCCAGCAGTTTTCTCAGGGTTAGCAATCAGCCCCAGCATTTT.

The chain is built from TRBV24-1 and TRBJ1-4; 8 nucleotides line up with TRBD1. The CDR3 length is 16 residues. CDR1 is KGHDR and CDR2 is SFDVKD in the germline V gene. The V gene end was trimmed by 3 bases and the J gene end by 7 bases; junction bases not matched to a gene: 9. The CDR3, as DNA: TGTGCCACCAGTGATACGACAGGGGTTGAGGGTGAAAAACTGTTTTTT. Its protein product is CATSDTTGVEGEKLFF.

The rearrangement links TRBV29-1 to TRBJ2-5; D gene uncertain. Germline loops: CDR1 SQVTM, CDR2 ANQGSEA. The CDR3 consists of 15 residues. The germline V and J ends were trimmed by 2 bases and 2 bases, with 15 bases remaining between them. CDR3 protein: CSVELEAALQETQYF. In nucleotides, the CDR3 is TGCAGCGTTGAACTTGAGGCAGCCCTACAAGAGACCCAGTACTTC.

A few counts support this clone. V is TRBV5-4 and J is TRBJ1-4, with D possibly TRBD1 on 6 matching bases. The CDR3 consists of 16 residues. CDR1 SGHNT and CDR2 YYREEE come from the germline V gene (reference sequence). The V end was cut by 2 bases, the J end by 2 bases, with 13 bases between. The CDR3 region is CASSFTGYGTNEKLFF. In DNA, the CDR3 is TGTGCCAGCAGCTTTACAGGGTATGGGACTAATGAAAAACTGTTTTTT.

The rearrangement uses TRBV27 and TRBJ2-1; D possibly corresponds to TRBD1 (6 bases). V was trimmed by 7 bases and J by 0 bases, leaving 19 bases between them. The CDR3 is made up of 17 amino acids. Germline lookup yields CDR1 MNHEY and CDR2 SMNVEV (reference sequence). CDR3 DNA sequence: TGTGCCAGCACAAAGACGAGGAGACAGGTCTCCTACAATGAGCAGTTCTTC. Protein: CASTKTRRQVSYNEQFF.

V gene TRBV6-1 combines with J gene TRBJ2-7, with D possibly being TRBD1 (5 bases). Trimming stripped 2 bases from V and 3 bases from J, with 14 bases between. Germline loops: CDR1 MNHNS, CDR2 SASEGT. This CDR3 comprises 15 residues. The CDR3 coding sequence is TGTGCCAGCAGTGAATCGACAGACCCGGTCTACGAGCAGTACTTC. This translates into CASSESTDPVYEQYF.

The chain combines TRBV2 with TRBJ2-1, with 10 positions matching TRBD2. V shed 7 bases, J shed 6 bases, and the junction held 6 bases outside the gene matches. Germline lookup yields CDR1 SNHLY and CDR2 FYNNEI. This CDR3 contains 14 residues. CDR3 sequence (DNA): TGTGCCAGCATGGTCAGCGGGAGGGCCAATGAGCAGTTCTTC. Residues: CASMVSGRANEQFF.

V is TRBV7-2 and J is TRBJ1-6; D remains ambiguous. The CDR3 spans 14 residues. The V end lost 4 bases, the J end lost 8 bases, and 12 bases lay between the germline ends. Looked up from germline, CDR1 is SGHTA and CDR2 is FQGNSA. In DNA, the CDR3 is TGTGCCAGCAGCTCGAGGCGGGAAGATTCACCCCTCCACTTT. Translation: CASSSRREDSPLHF.

As regards this clone: Germline and junction disagree at one end, which may indicate a read error. V and J are TRBV7-2 and TRBJ1-4; D may be TRBD1 (6 bases). CDR3 length equals 15 residues. In germline, CDR1 is SGHTA, CDR2 FQGNSA. CDR3 coding DNA: TGTGCCAGCAGCGTAGCAGGGGCAACTAATGAAAAACTGTTTTTT. It specifies CASSVAGATNEKLFF.

V is TRBV4-1 and J is TRBJ2-2; 7 nucleotides align to TRBD1. V shed 4 bases, J shed 9 bases, and the junction held 11 bases outside the gene matches. CDR1 MGHRA and CDR2 YSYEKL come from the germline V gene. The CDR3 has 15 residues. The CDR3 sequence: CASSPQDRADRELFF. DNA for the CDR3: TGCGCCAGCAGCCCCCAAGACAGGGCGGACCGGGAGCTGTTTTTT.

The chain carries TRBV5-1 and TRBJ2-7; TRBD2 might be the D (5 bases). Germline V gene data show CDR1 as SGHRS and CDR2 as YFSETQ. The V and J ends lost 4 bases and 8 bases respectively, with 22 bases between them. This CDR3 comprises 15 residues. CDR3 sequence: CASSQSAGNNDQQYF. Here the CDR3 DNA reads TGCGCCAGCAGCCAATCTGCCGGGAATAACGACCAGCAGTACTTC.

Only one count was recorded for this clone. This rearrangement joins TRBV27 to TRBJ1-5; D remains ambiguous. Trimming took 5 bases from V and 4 from J, leaving 24 bases between them. Germline assignment: CDR1 MNHEY and CDR2 SMNVEV (reference sequence). The CDR3 has 18 residues. CDR3 sequence reads: CASSLYPPGPSRNQPQHF. Written as DNA, the CDR3 is TGTGCCAGCAGTCTATACCCCCCTGGACCTAGCAGAAATCAGCCCCAGCATTTT.

This chain connects TRBV14 to TRBJ1-6, with 7 bases fitting TRBD1. Germline CDR1 SGHDN, CDR2 FVKESK. Trimming cost V 0 bases and J 11 bases; bases outside gene matches: 4. This CDR3 has 14 amino acids. CDR3 protein: CASSQEFGTAPLHF. The CDR3 DNA follows: TGTGCCAGCAGCCAAGAATTCGGGACAGCACCCCTCCACTTT.

The chain uses TRBV14 and TRBJ2-7; 8 bases are a match to TRBD1. V lost 1 base, J lost 5 bases, and 4 bases stayed unmatched. In germline, CDR1 is SGHDN, CDR2 FVKESK. The CDR3 extends over 14 amino acids. Written as DNA, the CDR3 is TGTGCCAGCAGCCAAGCTCGACAGGGGAACGAGCAGTACTTC. Translated, it gives CASSQARQGNEQYF.

The chain has TRBV7-9 and TRBJ2-1, with D uncertain. Between the trimmed V and J ends, which lost 5 bases and 9 bases, there was a span of 14 bases. This CDR3 has 13 amino acids. Germline V gene sequence: CDR1 SEHNR, CDR2 FQNEAQ (reference sequence). CDR3 in DNA: TGTGCCAGCAGCCCCTCGACATTTGGTGAGCAGTTCTTC. Its translation is CASSPSTFGEQFF.

This chain joins TRBV2 and TRBJ1-1, with 8 bases fitting TRBD1. The germline V gene encodes CDR1 SNHLY and CDR2 FYNNEI. The CDR3 is 14 residues long. V trimming: 4 bases; J trimming: 1 base; junction bases outside the gene matches: 2. The CDR3 loop is CASSGQGRNTEAFF. DNA of the CDR3: TGTGCCAGCAGTGGACAGGGGCGGAACACTGAAGCTTTCTTT. The whole variable domain, remainder taken from reference TRBV2 and TRBJ1-1, is EPEVTQTPSHQVTQMGQEVILRCVPISNHLYFYWYRQILGQKVEFLVSFYNNEISEKSEIFDDQFSVERPDGSNFTLKIRSTKLEDSAMYFCASSGQGRNTEAFFGQGTRLTVV.

This sequence joins TRBV5-8 and TRBJ1-3; 8 bases are a match to TRBD1. Trimming at V came to 2 bases and at J to 6 bases, leaving 7 bases not matched to a gene. There are 15 residues in the CDR3. CDR1 and CDR2 (germline): SGHTS, YDEGEE. Written as DNA, the CDR3 is TGTGCCAGCAGCTTTTTCAGGGGGCGTGTAAACACCATATATTTT. Its translation: CASSFFRGRVNTIYF.

This clone was seen once. The V and J genes are TRBV4-2 and TRBJ1-6; D perhaps matches TRBD1 (6 bases). The CDR3 runs to 15 residues. Germline-derived CDR1 and CDR2 are LGHNA and YNFKEQ. The ends were cut back, 6 bases at V and 0 bases at J, with 9 bases in the middle. The CDR3 sequence: CASRQTGSYNSPLHF. The CDR3 nucleotides read TGTGCCAGCAGGCAGACAGGCTCCTATAATTCACCCCTCCACTTT.

The chain recombines TRBV4-3 with TRBJ2-1, with D uncertain. V dropped 4 bases and J dropped 6 bases, with 13 bases sitting between them. Germline lookup yields CDR1 LGHNA and CDR2 YSLEER. The CDR3 has 14 amino acids. The CDR3: CASSRYDKGNEQFF. The CDR3 DNA sequence: TGCGCCAGCAGCCGGTACGACAAAGGCAATGAGCAGTTCTTC.

The chain joins TRBV6-5 to TRBJ2-1; 11 nucleotides match TRBD2. The germline V gene has CDR1 MNHEY and CDR2 SVGAGI. After removal of 6 bases from V and 5 bases from J, the junction contained 3 bases not matched to a gene. The CDR3 covers 14 residues. CDR3 region: CASSQGLADNEQFF. The DNA for the CDR3 is TGTGCCAGCAGCCAGGGACTAGCGGACAATGAGCAGTTCTTC.